Sequencing of this T cell receptor beta chain was carried out in a study of blood T cell repertoires in COVID-19 (dated by TCRdb to about 2020). For the wider study: Samples from collaborators originated in the United States, Italy and Spain and spanned both the acute and convalescent phases of COVID-19. A freely available public database, intended as a resource for researchers studying the immune response to SARS-CoV-2, is where the repertoires were released. Samples came from the ongoing ImmuneRACE study (first 160 participants) plus 1,254 subjects from 6 global collaborators. Where HLA class I and class II types were available, the types were taken from metadata supplied by the sample provider, not from assay-based typing. The material from the prospective study consisted of cDNA or gDNA derived from T cells, B-cell-depleted T cells, or PBMCs. A de-identified subject ID, COVID-19 status, age in years and sex were almost always included in the sample metadata. Deeply sampled blood TCRbeta repertoires from subjects exposed to, actively infected with, or recovered from COVID-19 were included in the dataset. General conclusions and limits of the study: The amount of clinical and demographic metadata varied by source and participant and was provided uncurated.

For this clone: Its antigen specificity is not known. Base qualities were left out, and no much larger clone turns up one base away.

V was cut back by 1 base and J by 10 bases, leaving a gap of 19 bases between them. According to the germline V gene, CDR1 reads KGHSH and CDR2 reads LQKENI. The cysteine opens and the phenylalanine closes a CDR3 of 15 amino acids. The sequence is cut down to CDR3 DNA, 45 bases in frame from base 1. TCRbeta CDR3 regions were amplified from genomic DNA by means of the immunoSEQ Assay, a bias-controlled multiplex PCR. Processing in the source paper ran as follows. Nucleated cell counts per sample were estimated from amplification of reference gene primers within the assay. Sequence reads were collapsed and filtered to measure the absolute abundance of every unique TCRbeta CDR3 rearrangement. For each sample, productive Simpson clonality was calculated by taking the square root of Simpson's diversity index across productive rearrangements. The table comes from immuneACCESS by way of TCRdb, which keeps in-frame sequences with V and J called. Part of the clones is missing from these tables; in studies checked, under half for an unresolved V gene and the rest for unknown reasons. V and J calls and clone size are copied from that table; D and trimming were computed from the DNA. The sample table records roughly 67,000 clones; 65% to 85% of these occur just once. The ten biggest clones cover about 6% of the sample.

Collaborating institutions collected whole blood in K2EDTA tubes following their own protocols. For TCRbeta analysis, collaborator samples were shipped as frozen whole blood, as isolated PBMCs, or as DNA extracted from either sample type. The sample taken for sequencing was peripheral blood. The receptor was derived from a woman between 45 and 65 years old with active or convalescent COVID-19. Here the chain combines TRBV18 and TRBJ1-1; the D gene is perhaps TRBD1, on 6 matching bases. The CDR3 in this case is CASSPQEGGGHGAFF. The DNA sequence is TGTGCCAGCTCACCACAGGAAGGGGGTGGGCATGGAGCTTTCTTT.